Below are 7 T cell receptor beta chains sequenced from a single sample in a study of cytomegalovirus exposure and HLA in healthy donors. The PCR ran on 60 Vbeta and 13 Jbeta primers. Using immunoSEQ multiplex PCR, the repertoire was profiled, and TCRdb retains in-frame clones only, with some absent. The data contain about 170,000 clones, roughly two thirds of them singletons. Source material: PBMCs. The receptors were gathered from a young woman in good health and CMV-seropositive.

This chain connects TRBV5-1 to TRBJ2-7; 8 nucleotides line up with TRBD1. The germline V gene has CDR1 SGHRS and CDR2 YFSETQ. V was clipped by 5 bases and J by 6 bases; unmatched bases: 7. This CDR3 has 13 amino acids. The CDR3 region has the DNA TGCGCCAGCAGGGGACAGGCGGAATCCGAGCAGTACTTC. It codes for CASRGQAESEQYF.

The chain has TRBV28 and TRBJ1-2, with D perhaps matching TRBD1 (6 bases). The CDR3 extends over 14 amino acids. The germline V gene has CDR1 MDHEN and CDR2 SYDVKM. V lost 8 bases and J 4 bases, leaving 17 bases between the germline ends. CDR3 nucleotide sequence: TGTGCCAGCTACGCGGGGGCGCGGCTCTATGGCTACACCTTC. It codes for CASYAGARLYGYTF.

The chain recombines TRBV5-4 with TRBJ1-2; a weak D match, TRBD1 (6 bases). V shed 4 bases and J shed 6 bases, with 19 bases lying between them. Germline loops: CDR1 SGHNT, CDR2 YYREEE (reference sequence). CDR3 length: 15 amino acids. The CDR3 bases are TGTGCCAGCAGCCCTCGGGGGGGGGCAAATGATGGCTACACCTTC. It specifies CASSPRGGANDGYTF.

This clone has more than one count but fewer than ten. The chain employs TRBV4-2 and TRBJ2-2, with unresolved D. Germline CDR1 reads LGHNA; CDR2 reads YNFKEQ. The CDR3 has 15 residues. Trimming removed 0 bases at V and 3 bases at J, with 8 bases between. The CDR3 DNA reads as TGTGCCAGCAGCCAAGAGGCTTTTGACACCGGGGAGCTGTTTTTT. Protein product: CASSQEAFDTGELFF.

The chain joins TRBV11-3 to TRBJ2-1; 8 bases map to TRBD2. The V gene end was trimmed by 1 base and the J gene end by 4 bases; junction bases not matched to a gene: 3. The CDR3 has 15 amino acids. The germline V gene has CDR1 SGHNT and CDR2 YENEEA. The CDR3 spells CASSLAGGGYNEQFF. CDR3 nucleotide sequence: TGTGCCAGCAGCTTAGCCGGGGGGGGTTACAATGAGCAGTTCTTC.

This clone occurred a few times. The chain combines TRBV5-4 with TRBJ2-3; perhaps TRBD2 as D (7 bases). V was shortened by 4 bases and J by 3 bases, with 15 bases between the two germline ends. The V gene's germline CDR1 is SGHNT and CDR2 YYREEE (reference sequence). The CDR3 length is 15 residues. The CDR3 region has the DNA TGTGCCAGCAGCGCGGGGGCCGGCGGGACAGATACGCAGTATTTT. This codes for CASSAGAGGTDTQYF.

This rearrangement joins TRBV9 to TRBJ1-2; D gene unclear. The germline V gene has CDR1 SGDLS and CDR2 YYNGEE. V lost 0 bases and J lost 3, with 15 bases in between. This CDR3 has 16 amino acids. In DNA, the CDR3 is TGTGCCAGCAGCGTAGTGGCAACCATTGAGGACTATGGCTACACCTTC. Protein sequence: CASSVVATIEDYGYTF.